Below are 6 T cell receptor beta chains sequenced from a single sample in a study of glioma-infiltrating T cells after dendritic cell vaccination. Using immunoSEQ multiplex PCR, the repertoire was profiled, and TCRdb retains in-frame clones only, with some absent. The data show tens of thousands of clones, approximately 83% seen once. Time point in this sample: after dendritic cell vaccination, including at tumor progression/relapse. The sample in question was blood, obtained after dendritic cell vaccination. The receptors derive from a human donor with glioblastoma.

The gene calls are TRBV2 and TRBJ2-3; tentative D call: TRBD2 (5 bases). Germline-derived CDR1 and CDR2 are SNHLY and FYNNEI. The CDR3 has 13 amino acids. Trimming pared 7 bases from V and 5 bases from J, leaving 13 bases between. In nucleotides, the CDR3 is TGTGCCAGCAACCGGGAAGAAAGAGATACGCAGTATTTT. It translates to CASNREERDTQYF.

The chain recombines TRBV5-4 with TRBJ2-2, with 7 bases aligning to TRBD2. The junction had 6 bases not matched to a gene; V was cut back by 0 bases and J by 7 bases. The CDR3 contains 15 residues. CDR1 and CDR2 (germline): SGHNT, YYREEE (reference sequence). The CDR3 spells CASSLDPRGDGELFF. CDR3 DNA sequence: TGTGCCAGCAGCTTGGATCCCCGGGGGGACGGGGAGCTGTTTTTT.

CDR3 amino acids: CASSLDRVTDTQYF. The CDR3 region has the DNA TGCGCCAGCAGCCTCGACAGGGTGACAGATACGCAGTATTTT. The V and J genes are TRBV5-1 and TRBJ2-3; 7 positions agree with TRBD1. In germline, CDR1 is SGHRS, CDR2 YFSETQ. This CDR3 comprises 14 residues. The junction had 5 bases not matched to a gene; V was cut back by 4 bases and J by 3 bases.

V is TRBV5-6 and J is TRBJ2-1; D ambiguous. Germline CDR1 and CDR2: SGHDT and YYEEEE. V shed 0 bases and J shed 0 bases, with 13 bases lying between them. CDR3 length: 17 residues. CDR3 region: CASSLALAASSYNEQFF. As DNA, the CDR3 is TGTGCCAGCAGCTTGGCCCTGGCGGCGAGCTCCTACAATGAGCAGTTCTTC.

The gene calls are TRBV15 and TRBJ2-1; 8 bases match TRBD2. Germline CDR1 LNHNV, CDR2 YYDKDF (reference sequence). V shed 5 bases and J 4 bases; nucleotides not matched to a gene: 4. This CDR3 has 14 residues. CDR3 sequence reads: CATSLKRGYNEQFF. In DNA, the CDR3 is TGTGCCACCAGCTTGAAGCGGGGGTACAATGAGCAGTTCTTC. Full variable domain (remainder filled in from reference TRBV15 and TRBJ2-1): DAMVIQNPRYQVTQFGKPVTLSCSQTLNHNVMYWYQQKSSQAPKLLFHYYDKDFNNEADTPDNFQSRRPNTSFCFLDIRSPGLGDTAMYLCATSLKRGYNEQFFGPGTRLTVL.

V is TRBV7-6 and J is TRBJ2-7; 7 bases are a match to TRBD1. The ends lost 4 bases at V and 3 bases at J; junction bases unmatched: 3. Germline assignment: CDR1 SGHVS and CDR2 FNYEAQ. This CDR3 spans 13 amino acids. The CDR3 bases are TGTGCCAGCAGCTCGGGACAGCTCTACGAGCAGTACTTC. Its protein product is CASSSGQLYEQYF.